Listed below are T cell receptor beta chains from one sample, sequenced in a study of T cells after yellow fever vaccination. Using its own MiXCR run on the 5' RACE reads, TCRdb lists one record per CDR3 protein. The sample carries about 300,000 distinct CDR3 sequences, around 6.8% recorded once. Sequencing used PBMCs, obtained more than 40 days after the first yellow fever vaccination. These TCRs come from a man in his late teens or twenties who received the YFV17D yellow fever vaccine. CDR3s include the opening cysteine and the closing phenylalanine or tryptophan. D genes are given only for firm matches. Clone size is shown for a subset of rows, as once, few, many or a class of expanded clone.

.	.	TRBV6-1	TRBJ2-7	CASRGNRDPLYEQYF	TGTGCCAGCAGGGGAAACAGGGATCCGCTTTACGAGCAGTACTTC
few	.	TRBV12-3/TRBV12-4	TRBJ1-2	CASSLATTSYGYTF	TGTGCCAGCAGTTTAGCGACCACCTCCTATGGCTACACCTTC
few	.	TRBV6-6	TRBJ2-2	CASSNKPTGELFF	TGTGCCAGCAGTAACAAACCAACCGGGGAGCTGTTTTTT
few	TRBD1	TRBV24-1	TRBJ1-2	CATSDPGGRSYGYTF	TGTGCCACCAGTGACCCAGGGGGAAGGAGCTATGGCTACACCTTC
few	.	TRBV5-5	TRBJ2-3	CASSFTPVGLRTDTQYF	TGTGCCAGCAGCTTTACCCCGGTGGGACTGCGCACAGATACGCAGTATTTT
.	.	TRBV18	TRBJ2-5	CASSPLGRKEGKKQLGVQETQYF	TGTGCCAGCTCACCACTCGGACGGAAGGAGGGTAAAAAACAGCTTGGGGTCCAAGAGACCCAGTACTTC
.	.	TRBV5-1	TRBJ2-3	CASSSGRTDTQYF	TGCGCCAGCAGCTCGGGACGTACAGATACGCAGTATTTT
many	.	TRBV7-9	TRBJ1-1	CASSSTGEAFF	TGTGCCAGCAGCTCAACGGGCGAAGCTTTCTTT
.	TRBD1	TRBV6-1	TRBJ1-2	CASRSDRGNYGYTF	TGTGCCAGCAGATCCGACAGGGGTAACTATGGCTACACCTTC
.	.	TRBV29-1	TRBJ1-1	CSAQQAATEAFF	TGCAGCGCCCAACAGGCAGCCACTGAAGCTTTCTTT
.	.	TRBV11-3	TRBJ2-1	CASSARDRPNEQFF	TGTGCCAGCAGCGCGAGGGATAGACCGAATGAGCAGTTCTTC
.	TRBD1	TRBV29-1	TRBJ1-2	CSVDLGRGGLYGYTF	TGCAGCGTTGATCTCGGCAGGGGGGGCCTGTATGGCTACACCTTC
.	.	TRBV12-3/TRBV12-4	TRBJ2-3	CASSPGGPDTQYF	TGTGCCAGCAGTCCTGGAGGGCCCGATACGCAGTATTTT
few	TRBD2	TRBV20-1	TRBJ2-1	CSARSQRGGLYNEQFF	TGCAGTGCTAGGTCCCAGCGGGGGGGCCTATACAATGAGCAGTTCTTC
.	TRBD1	TRBV9	TRBJ2-7	CASSVATGTDSGSEQYF	TGTGCCAGCAGCGTAGCTACCGGGACAGATTCAGGTAGCGAGCAGTACTTC
many	.	TRBV20-1	TRBJ1-2	CSARTGKGVLGYTF	TGCAGTGCTAGGACGGGAAAGGGGGTGTTAGGCTACACCTTC
many	TRBD2	TRBV6-5	TRBJ2-7	CASSYSSGGTYEQYF	TGTGCCAGCAGTTACTCTAGCGGGGGAACCTACGAGCAGTACTTC
once	.	TRBV4-3	TRBJ2-3	CASSLGGRNKADTQYF	TGCGCCAGCAGCCTGGGGGGACGCAACAAAGCAGATACGCAGTATTTT
.	TRBD2	TRBV6-1	TRBJ2-5	CASSEFQRGPKETQYF	TGTGCCAGCAGTGAATTCCAGCGGGGGCCCAAAGAGACCCAGTACTTC
.	TRBD1	TRBV5-1	TRBJ1-1	CASRRFRGPNTEAFF	TGCGCCAGCAGAAGGTTCAGGGGGCCTAATACTGAAGCTTTCTTT
few	TRBD2	TRBV7-8	TRBJ2-7	CASSLDPGTKGYEQYF	TGTGCCAGCAGCTTAGACCCGGGGACTAAAGGGTACGAGCAGTACTTC
many	TRBD2	TRBV5-5	TRBJ2-1	CASSLGMGGNEQFF	TGTGCCAGCAGCTTGGGCATGGGGGGGAATGAGCAGTTCTTC
few	TRBD2	TRBV18	TRBJ2-5	CASSPPGLARETQYF	TGTGCCAGCTCACCCCCGGGACTAGCGAGAGAGACCCAGTACTTC
.	.	TRBV6-5	TRBJ1-2	CASSYSGRGLTF	TGTGCCAGCAGTTACTCGGGGCGGGGGCTCACCTTC
.	.	TRBV4-2	TRBJ1-2	CASSLGGGQGYGYTF	TGTGCCAGCAGCCTAGGGGGTGGTCAGGGCTATGGCTACACCTTC
many	.	TRBV4-1	TRBJ2-2	CASSQDFGTGELFF	TGCGCCAGCAGCCAAGATTTTGGGACCGGGGAGCTGTTTTTT
many	.	TRBV10-3	TRBJ2-5	CAISEVRVGETQYF	TGTGCCATCAGTGAGGTCAGGGTCGGGGAGACCCAGTACTTC
few	TRBD2	TRBV7-8	TRBJ2-2	CASSSPSRGGFTGELFF	TGTGCCAGCAGCTCCCCCTCCCGGGGGGGTTTTACCGGGGAGCTGTTTTTT
few	.	TRBV20-1	TRBJ1-6	CSARPDSNSPLHF	TGCAGTGCTAGACCGGACAGTAATTCACCCCTCCACTTT
.	.	TRBV20-1	TRBJ2-5	CSARAVAGGQTQYF	TGCAGTGCTAGAGCTGTCGCCGGGGGCCAGACCCAGTACTTC
.	.	TRBV27	TRBJ1-5	CASSPRWGSGQPQHF	TGTGCCAGCAGTCCCCGTTGGGGGTCCGGTCAGCCCCAGCATTTT
few	TRBD1	TRBV20-1	TRBJ2-7	CSAAYRGPTYEQYF	TGCAGTGCCGCTTACAGGGGCCCGACCTACGAGCAGTACTTC
.	.	TRBV20-1	TRBJ2-1	CCARDSTGPLGNEQFF	TGCTGTGCTAGAGATTCGACAGGCCCGCTTGGCAATGAGCAGTTCTTC
.	.	TRBV20-1	TRBJ2-3	CSSKVSRASATDTQYF	TGCAGTTCTAAGGTATCGAGGGCTAGCGCGACAGATACGCAGTATTTT
few	.	TRBV6-6	TRBJ2-3	CASSSLLGNTQYF	TGTGCCAGCAGTTCCCTTCTTGGAAATACGCAGTATTTT
.	TRBD1	TRBV28	TRBJ1-5	CASSLLQGGGQPQHF	TGTGCCAGCAGTTTATTACAGGGGGGGGGTCAGCCCCAGCATTTT
.	.	TRBV4-2	TRBJ2-5	CASSQANSPYQETQYF	TGTGCCAGCAGCCAAGCGAACTCGCCGTACCAAGAGACCCAGTACTTC
few	.	TRBV9	TRBJ2-1	CASSVSTGVAYNEQFF	TGTGCCAGCAGCGTATCAACGGGGGTGGCCTACAATGAGCAGTTCTTC
few	TRBD1	TRBV5-1	TRBJ2-5	CASSLARGQMYQETQYF	TGCGCCAGCAGCTTGGCAAGGGGACAGATGTACCAAGAGACCCAGTACTTC
.	TRBD2	TRBV4-2	TRBJ2-3	CASSQDRTGGVGTQYF	TGTGCCAGCAGCCAAGATCGGACGGGGGGGGTGGGTACGCAGTATTTT
.	.	TRBV20-1	TRBJ1-5	CSARDRDSNQPQHF	TGCAGTGCTAGAGATCGGGATAGCAATCAGCCCCAGCATTTT
many	.	TRBV5-4	TRBJ2-1	CASSLGRNEQFF	TGTGCCAGCAGCTTGGGGAGGAATGAGCAGTTCTTC
.	.	TRBV4-1	TRBJ1-1	CASSQPTGIAEAFF	TGCGCCAGCAGCCAACCAACAGGTATCGCTGAAGCTTTCTTT
.	.	TRBV2	TRBJ2-1	CASSDPGWEAFF	TGTGCCAGCAGTGACCCGGGGTGGGAAGCGTTCTTC
.	.	TRBV12-3/TRBV12-4	TRBJ1-1	CASKGQGVLTNTEAFF	TGTGCCAGCAAGGGACAAGGGGTTTTAACGAACACTGAAGCTTTCTTT
few	.	TRBV27	TRBJ2-3	CASSLTRNTDTQYF	TGTGCCAGCAGTTTAACCAGGAACACAGATACGCAGTATTTT
many	.	TRBV18	TRBJ2-7	CASSTATPYEQYF	TGTGCCAGCTCTACTGCGACCCCCTACGAGCAGTACTTC
few	.	TRBV20-1	TRBJ1-5	CSARQAFGQPQHF	TGCAGTGCTAGACAGGCCTTCGGGCAGCCCCAGCATTTT
.	.	TRBV10-3	TRBJ2-1	CAISSLNNEQFF	TGTGCCATCTCGTCCCTTAACAATGAGCAGTTCTTC
.	TRBD2	TRBV2	TRBJ2-5	CASKAGVSQKTQYF	TGTGCCAGCAAGGCGGGGGTTTCTCAAAAGACCCAGTACTTC
few	.	TRBV7-2	TRBJ2-3	CASSSRARPRQDTQYF	TGTGCCAGCAGCTCCCGGGCCAGACCTCGACAGGATACGCAGTATTTT